This T cell receptor beta chain was recovered during a study of T cells expressing NK-cell markers (dated by TCRdb to about 2020). Looking at the study overall: About 8 donors provided sorted CD3+CD56+NKG2C+, CD3+CD56+NKG2C- and CD3+CD56-NKG2C+ T-cell subsets, whose TCR beta-chain repertoires were profiled. Seven of the eight sequenced donors were HCMV-seropositive and one was HCMV-seronegative. Randomly selected healthy volunteers, three men and five women, were used as the eight sequenced donors. Sequencing of the libraries produced 2 x 150 bp reads on Illumina HiSeq 2000/2500, MiSeq or NextSeq.

The sequencer listed for this sample is Illumina HiSeq 2000. TCR beta cDNA libraries were prepared using 5'RACE template switching, which introduced a universal primer site and unique molecular identifiers. cDNA synthesis was primed from the TCR beta constant segment and was followed by two successive PCR amplification steps. In the original analysis: MIGEC was used to demultiplex reads and group the reads by UMI, and MiTCR was used to assemble and quantify clonotypes. To exclude erroneous sequences, any TCR cDNA sequence not supported by at least two reads was discarded. The tcR package was used for downstream repertoire analysis, and clonotypes were matched across fractions by CDR3 nucleotide sequence plus V segment. VDJmatch was used to annotate antigen specificity against VDJdb, with one amino acid substitution in CDR3 allowed. The reads went through TCRdb reprocessing, and each CDR3 protein sequence gets one entry with no DNA. The V and J calls and clone size are TCRdb's, not the authors'. This sample's listing comprises about 460,000 distinct CDR3 sequences. 1.4% of the sample is taken by the ten largest.

Concerning this clonotype itself: It has no known antigen specificity.

According to the germline V gene, CDR1 reads SQVTM and CDR2 reads ANQGSEA. From cysteine to phenylalanine, the CDR3 is 14 amino acids long. No DNA accompanies this entry. The paper as a whole reports these results and caveats: Those dominant clonotypes were again the most abundant among CD3+CD56-NKG2C+ cells in a handful of donors, at about 28.3-60.1%. Whether the expanded NKG2C-expressing T cell clones were specific for HCMV antigens remained unclear. In a handful of donors, the dominant CD3+CD56+NKG2C+ clonotypes were found to rank among the top 10 CD8+ clonotypes and to make up roughly 1.0-7.5% of CD8+ T cells.

To determine HCMV serostatus, a commercial ELISA kit was used to detect HCMV-specific IgG in serum. Peripheral blood mononuclear cells were isolated from blood by Ficoll density gradient centrifugation. The sequencing input was blood T cells: a sorted CD56 or NKG2C T cell subset, CD4+ or CD8+ T cells, or bulk PBMC T cells (not recorded which). The V and J genes are TRBV29-1 and TRBJ2-2; the D gene TCRdb calls, TRBD1, cannot be checked with no DNA. The source is a woman aged 45-60 years in good health. Donor details come from another sample of the same person, matched by shared clones. This receptor carries the CDR3 CSVDTVGATGELFF.